Shown below are 30 T cell receptor beta chains from a single sample sequenced in a study of blood T cell repertoires in COVID-19. The protocol was immunoSEQ multiplex PCR, while the TCRdb copy is restricted to in-frame clones and leaves out a portion. Of more than 300,000 clones detected, around four fifths appear once; the ten largest clones hold around 1.2%. Sequencing used peripheral blood. These receptors were taken from a woman aged 45 to 65 with acute or convalescent COVID-19.

The chain carries TRBV28 and TRBJ1-2; a weak D match, TRBD1 (6 bases). Germline loops: CDR1 MDHEN, CDR2 SYDVKM. There are 14 residues in the CDR3. Trimming removed 6 bases from V and 4 bases from J, with 15 bases in between. CDR3 region: CASSGGGLAYGYTF. CDR3 sequence (DNA): TGTGCCAGCAGCGGGGGGGGGCTGGCCTATGGCTACACCTTC.

The count of this clone is one. This sequence joins TRBV13 and TRBJ1-5; D perhaps matches TRBD1 (6 bases). CDR1 and CDR2 (germline): PRHDT, FYEKMQ (reference sequence). V shed 4 bases and J shed 6 bases, with 19 bases lying between them. The CDR3 has 16 residues. The CDR3 spells CASSSRDTSSGQPQHF. In nucleotides, the CDR3 is TGTGCCAGCAGCTCCCGGGACACCTCCTCGGGTCAGCCCCAGCATTTT.

This clone was counted a single time. This CDR3 is also generated by other DNA sequences in the sample. The chain links TRBV5-4 to TRBJ2-7, with 7 bases fitting TRBD1. In germline, CDR1 is SGHNT, CDR2 YYREEE (reference sequence). This CDR3 has 13 residues. J gave up 4 bases and V 2 bases, and 3 bases lay outside the gene matches. The CDR3 DNA sequence: TGTGCCAGCAGCTTAGACAGGGTTTACGAGCAGTACGTC. Its translation is CASSLDRVYEQYV.

On this clone itself: This sample includes further DNA sequences coding for the same CDR3. This chain uses TRBV7-9 with TRBJ1-2, with D maybe TRBD1 (5 bases). Germline V CDR1 and CDR2: SEHNR, FQNEAQ (reference sequence). Trimming pared 5 bases from V and 2 bases from J, leaving 12 bases between. The CDR3 is 14 residues long. Here the CDR3 DNA reads TGTGCCAGCAGCCCGTCGACAGTCAACTATGGCTACACCTTC. Translated: CASSPSTVNYGYTF.

The J gene is TRBJ1-6, the V gene TRBV5-6; perhaps TRBD1 as D (5 bases). The ends were cut back, 2 bases at V and 1 base at J, with 10 bases in the middle. The CDR3 covers 16 residues. Germline CDR1 reads SGHDT; CDR2 reads YYEEEE. The CDR3 spells CASSFYRQSYNSPLHF. The DNA of the CDR3 is TGTGCCAGCAGCTTCTACAGACAGTCCTATAATTCACCCCTCCACTTT. Using reference TRBV5-6 and TRBJ1-6 for the parts outside the CDR3, the full variable domain is DAGVTQSPTHLIKTRGQQVTLRCSPKSGHDTVSWYQQALGQGPQFIFQYYEEEERQRGNFPDRFSGHQFPNYSSELNVNALLLGDSALYLCASSFYRQSYNSPLHFGNGTRLTVT.

This chain connects TRBV15 to TRBJ1-1; the D is unclear. The CDR3 consists of 14 residues. V was shortened by 3 bases and J by 4 bases, with 12 bases between the two germline ends. Germline V lookup: CDR1 LNHNV, CDR2 YYDKDF (reference sequence). CDR3 DNA: TGTGCCACCAGCAGCGTTTTTGTCGGCACTGAAGCTTTCTTT. Protein product: CATSSVFVGTEAFF. The entire variable domain, with the rest obtained from reference TRBV15 and TRBJ1-1, is as follows: DAMVIQNPRYQVTQFGKPVTLSCSQTLNHNVMYWYQQKSSQAPKLLFHYYDKDFNNEADTPDNFQSRRPNTSFCFLDIRSPGLGDTAMYLCATSSVFVGTEAFFGQGTRLTVV.

The chain couples TRBV3-1 (or the pseudogene TRBV3-2) to TRBJ2-5, with 11 bases identical to TRBD2. The germline CDR1 and CDR2 sequences are LGHDT and YNNKEL (reference sequence). Trimming removed 4 bases from V and 4 bases from J; junction bases left unmatched: 5. CDR3 size: 15 residues. DNA of the CDR3: TGTGCCAGCAGCCCCCGCGGGACTAGCGGAGAGACCCAGTACTTC. Residues: CASSPRGTSGETQYF.

The chain links TRBV28 to TRBJ2-3, with a possible D match to TRBD2 (6 bases). The germline V gene has CDR1 MDHEN and CDR2 SYDVKM. V lost 3 bases and J 4 bases, leaving 20 bases between the germline ends. This CDR3 contains 17 residues. Here the CDR3 DNA reads TGTGCCAGCAGTTTGTTTGGTGAGAGTGTAGCGGCAGATACGCAGTATTTT. Protein product: CASSLFGESVAADTQYF.

J is TRBJ2-5 and V is TRBV5-5; D may be TRBD2 (5 bases). Germline lookup yields CDR1 SGHKS and CDR2 YYEKEE (reference sequence). CDR3 length: 13 residues. Trimming took 0 bases from V and 5 from J, leaving 8 bases between them. The CDR3 is CASSLEGSETQYF. For the CDR3, the DNA is TGTGCCAGCAGCTTGGAAGGGAGCGAGACCCAGTACTTC.

J is TRBJ2-1 and V is TRBV6-6; TRBD1 is a possible D gene (8 bases). This CDR3 region has 14 residues. Germline V gene lookup returns CDR1 MNHNY and CDR2 SVGAGI (reference sequence). V was clipped by 6 bases and J by 7 bases, with 16 bases between them. The CDR3 nucleotides read TGTGCCAGCAGCATTGACAGGGGAGGGAATGAGCAGTTCTTC. Protein product: CASSIDRGGNEQFF.

The chain recombines TRBV5-4 with TRBJ2-2, with 12 positions matching TRBD2. Losses at the gene ends were 4 bases for V and 4 bases for J; bases not matched to a gene: 8. CDR3 size: 17 residues. Germline assignment: CDR1 SGHNT and CDR2 YYREEE (reference sequence). CDR3 residues: CASSLGTSGRGTGELFF. DNA for the CDR3: TGTGCCAGCAGCCTCGGGACTAGCGGGCGTGGCACCGGGGAGCTGTTTTTT.

The chain joins TRBV6-2 or TRBV6-3 to TRBJ1-2; perhaps TRBD1 as D (6 bases). The length of the CDR3 is 17 residues. Germline V gene lookup returns CDR1 MNHEY and CDR2 SVGEGT. With 0 bases removed from V and 3 bases from J, the gap between germline ends came to 17 bases. The CDR3 here is CASSYSTRDILDYGYTF. For the CDR3, the DNA is TGTGCCAGCAGTTACTCGACCCGGGACATCCTGGACTATGGCTACACCTTC.

The rearrangement joins TRBV6-6 to TRBJ2-7; perhaps TRBD2 as D (6 bases). The germline V gene encodes CDR1 MNHNY and CDR2 SVGAGI (reference sequence). There are 13 residues in the CDR3. V shed 6 bases and J shed 3 bases, with 12 bases lying between them. CDR3 sequence: CASSSTSSYEQYF. In nucleotides, the CDR3 is TGTGCCAGCAGCTCGACTAGTAGCTACGAGCAGTACTTC.

The rearrangement uses TRBV18 and TRBJ1-1, with D perhaps TRBD1 (5 bases). V lost 5 bases and J 1 base, leaving 11 bases between the germline ends. The CDR3 has 14 amino acids. Germline V gene lookup returns CDR1 KGHSH and CDR2 LQKENI. CDR3 coding DNA: TGTGCCAGCTCATCGGGACTGCAGAACACTGAAGCTTTCTTT. Translating gives CASSSGLQNTEAFF.

This clone was recorded once. CDR3 region: CASSVYRIGYTF. The CDR3 DNA is TGTGCCAGTAGTGTTTACAGAATCGGCTACACCTTC. This chain links TRBV19 with TRBJ1-2, with D hard to call. The V end lost 5 bases, the J end lost 8 bases, and 12 bases lay between the germline ends. CDR3 size: 12 residues. In germline, CDR1 is LNHDA, CDR2 SQIVND (reference sequence). The full variable domain, its missing parts supplied by reference TRBV19 and TRBJ1-2, is DGGITQSPKYLFRKEGQNVTLSCEQNLNHDAMYWYRQDPGQGLRLIYYSQIVNDFQKGDIAEGYSVSREKKESFPLTVTSAQKNPTAFYLCASSVYRIGYTFGSGTRLTVV.

This chain connects TRBV6-2 or TRBV6-3 to TRBJ1-2; possibly TRBD1 for D (5 bases). The germline V gene has CDR1 MNHEY and CDR2 SVGEGT. The CDR3 is made up of 16 amino acids. The V gene lost 0 bases and the J gene lost 3 bases, with 14 bases spanning the gap. CDR3 protein: CASSYSSAQEHYGYTF. CDR3 in DNA: TGTGCCAGCAGTTACTCGAGTGCACAGGAGCACTATGGCTACACCTTC.

This clone was counted only a few times. Different DNA sequences within this sample yield the same CDR3. The chain uses TRBV24-1 and TRBJ1-2; 9 positions agree with TRBD1. The CDR3 is 13 amino acids. Germline lookup yields CDR1 KGHDR and CDR2 SFDVKD. J was trimmed by 7 bases and V by 4 bases; bases with no gene match: 3. The CDR3 reads CATSDNRGLGYTF. The DNA of the CDR3 is TGTGCCACCAGTGACAACAGGGGGCTTGGCTACACCTTC.

This clone was seen only once. V usage is TRBV6-5 and J usage is TRBJ1-5; 8 nucleotides agree with TRBD1. The CDR3 consists of 14 residues. Germline V gene sequence: CDR1 MNHEY, CDR2 SVGAGI. V lost 4 bases and J lost 3; bases outside the gene matches: 2. DNA of the CDR3: TGTGCCAGCAGTTTGACAGGGGTCAATCAGCCCCAGCATTTT. Translating gives CASSLTGVNQPQHF.

The chain uses TRBV11-3 and TRBJ1-1; TRBD1 is a possible D gene (5 bases). Germline CDR1 SGHNT, CDR2 YENEEA. The V and J ends lost 2 bases and 5 bases respectively, with 9 bases between them. CDR3 length equals 13 residues. The CDR3 DNA follows: TGTGCCAGCAGCTTATCGGGGGTTACTGAAGCTTTCTTT. Protein sequence: CASSLSGVTEAFF.

Here the CDR3 DNA reads TGTGCCAGCACCCTACAGGGGGCTGGGGCCAACGTCCTGACTTTC. Amino acid sequence: CASTLQGAGANVLTF. The chain has TRBV2 and TRBJ2-6, with 8 bases identical to TRBD1. The CDR3 is made up of 15 amino acids. J was trimmed by 2 bases and V by 7 bases; bases with no gene match: 4. CDR1 is SNHLY, CDR2 FYNNEI, per germline.

J is TRBJ1-2 and V is TRBV6-5; TRBD1 might be the D (6 bases). Germline V gives CDR1 MNHEY, CDR2 SVGAGI. Trimming shortened V by 4 bases and J by 5 bases, and 17 bases separated the two germline ends. This CDR3 contains 15 residues. In DNA form, the CDR3 reads TGTGCCAGCAGTTCACAGGGAAATCCTATTTATGGCTACACCTTC. Translation gives CASSSQGNPIYGYTF.

The chain recombines TRBV3-1 (or the pseudogene TRBV3-2) with TRBJ2-7; 11 bases line up with TRBD1. With 4 bases clipped from V and 3 bases from J, the junction kept 5 bases outside the gene matches. There are 15 residues in the CDR3. The germline gives CDR1 LGHDT, CDR2 YNNKEL (reference sequence). CDR3 loop: CASSPPGTGGYEQYF. CDR3 nucleotides: TGTGCCAGCAGCCCACCCGGGACAGGGGGCTACGAGCAGTACTTC.

The genes are TRBV5-1 and TRBJ2-3; 9 positions agree with TRBD2. This CDR3 is built from 15 residues. Trimming at V came to 1 base and at J to 0 bases, leaving 0 bases not matched to a gene. Germline-derived CDR1 and CDR2 are SGHRS and YFSETQ. For the CDR3, the DNA is TGCGCCAGCAGCTTGCTAGCGGGGAGCACAGATACGCAGTATTTT. Translation gives CASSLLAGSTDTQYF.

This clone has only one observation. The chain employs TRBV28 and TRBJ2-1; 10 positions match TRBD1. The germline V gene has CDR1 MDHEN and CDR2 SYDVKM. V was clipped by 3 bases and J by 3 bases; unmatched bases: 2. The CDR3 loop spans 15 amino acids. The CDR3 DNA reads TGTGCCAGCAGTTTGGGACAGGGGATCTACAATGAGCAGTTCTTC. Translation gives CASSLGQGIYNEQFF. The complete variable domain, with remaining parts taken from reference TRBV28 and TRBJ2-1, reads DVKVTQSSRYLVKRTGEKVFLECVQDMDHENMFWYRQDPGLGLRLIYFSYDVKMKEKGDIPEGYSVSREKKERFSLILESASTNQTSMYLCASSLGQGIYNEQFFGPGTRLTVL.

The chain is built from TRBV5-1 and TRBJ1-2; TRBD1 agrees at 10 bases. The CDR3 is 18 residues long. Looked up from germline, CDR1 is SGHRS and CDR2 is YFSETQ. Unmatched junction bases numbered 11, after V lost 0 bases and J lost 3 bases. The CDR3 loop is CASSLVLARTGGYYGYTF. The CDR3 nucleotides read TGCGCCAGCAGCTTGGTCCTGGCCCGGACAGGGGGATACTATGGCTACACCTTC.

The chain couples TRBV2 to TRBJ2-5; maybe TRBD1 (6 bases). The germline V gene encodes CDR1 SNHLY and CDR2 FYNNEI. The CDR3 loop spans 12 amino acids. V shed 7 bases and J shed 6 bases, with 12 bases lying between them. The DNA of the CDR3 is TGTGCCAGCATCGAGCAGGGGCAGACCCAGTACTTC. This sequence encodes CASIEQGQTQYF.

This chain uses TRBV7-9 with TRBJ2-2; D uncertain. This CDR3 contains 13 residues. V gave up 0 bases and J gave up 5 bases, with 4 bases separating them. Germline CDR1 and CDR2: SEHNR and FQNEAQ (reference sequence). The CDR3 reads CASSLAPTGELFF. The CDR3 DNA sequence: TGTGCCAGCAGCTTAGCCCCTACCGGGGAGCTGTTTTTT.

This clone was recorded once. The chain recombines TRBV18 with TRBJ2-1; no reliable D call. CDR1 and CDR2 from the germline V gene are KGHSH and LQKENI. Trimming took 3 bases from V and 6 from J, leaving 15 bases between them. This CDR3 comprises 15 residues. The CDR3 sequence is CASSPSGSWSNEQFF. The CDR3 DNA is TGTGCCAGCTCACCCTCGGGTAGCTGGTCCAATGAGCAGTTCTTC.

V usage is TRBV7-9 and J usage is TRBJ2-4; D not resolved. In germline, CDR1 is SEHNR, CDR2 FQNEAQ (reference sequence). The length of the CDR3 is 15 residues. Trimming left V 1 base short and J 0 bases short, with 7 bases between. The CDR3 sequence: CASSLDSGAKNIQYF. The CDR3 nucleotides are TGTGCCAGCAGCTTAGATTCGGGAGCCAAAAACATTCAGTACTTC.

V usage is TRBV9 and J usage is TRBJ1-4, with D uncertain. In germline, CDR1 is SGDLS, CDR2 YYNGEE. The length of the CDR3 is 14 residues. V was shortened by 1 base and J by 8 bases, with 12 bases between the two germline ends. The CDR3 DNA reads as TGTGCCAGCAGCGTAACAGTTGGAGGAGAAAAACTGTTTTTT. It translates to CASSVTVGGEKLFF.